In its sample, the clone carrying this T cell receptor beta chain was seen a few times. The antigen is unknown. The sample comes from a study of regulatory T cells in long-lasting Graves disease. Study background: Positive TSH receptor antibodies alongside over 5 years of antithyroid drugs were what marked Graves' disease as persistent. Study-wide points: Lower TCR diversity characterized persistent Graves' patients relative to newly diagnosed patients. TRBV28, TRBJ1-2 and TRBJ2-5 were favored in persistent disease.

Time point specified: persistent/refractory GD, antithyroid drugs over 5 years with positive TRAb. From RNA extracted from PBMCs, the TCR library was made. The CDR3 contains 14 residues. Germline lookup yields CDR1 MNHEY and CDR2 SVGEGT. Trimming cost V 0 bases and J 6 bases, with 8 bases left between them. Libraries of TCR beta came from iRepertoire HTBI primers plus Arm-PCR of CDR3 regions. Authors' methods: Across all samples, about 62 TRBV segments and 11 to 15 TRBJ segments were identified. TCRdb independently ran MiXCR on the multiplex PCR reads; one entry per CDR3 protein. The V and J calls shown here were made by TCRdb, not taken from the authors' results. This sample yields 360,000 or so distinct CDR3 sequences, of which roughly 25% are seen a single time; less than 30% belongs to the top ten.

The chain recombines TRBV6-2 or TRBV6-3 with TRBJ1-4; D is ambiguous. This specimen was peripheral blood mononuclear cells (PBMCs), taken when the disease was refractory, from a patient treated with antithyroid drugs. This receptor was taken from a middle-aged woman with Graves disease. The CDR3 loop reads CASSYSYIYEKLFF. CDR3 nucleotides: TGTGCCAGCAGTTACTCCTACATCTATGAAAAACTGTTTTTT.